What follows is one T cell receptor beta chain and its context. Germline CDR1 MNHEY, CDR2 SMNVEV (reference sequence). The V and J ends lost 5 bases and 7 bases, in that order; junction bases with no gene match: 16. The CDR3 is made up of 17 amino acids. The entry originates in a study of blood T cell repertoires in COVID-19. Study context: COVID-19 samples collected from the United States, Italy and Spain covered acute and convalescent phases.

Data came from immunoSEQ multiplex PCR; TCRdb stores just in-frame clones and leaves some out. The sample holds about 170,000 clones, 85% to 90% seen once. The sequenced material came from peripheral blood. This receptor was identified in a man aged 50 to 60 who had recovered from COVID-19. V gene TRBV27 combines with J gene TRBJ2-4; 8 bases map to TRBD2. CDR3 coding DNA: TGTGCCAGCAGTCAAACAGGACCGGGACTAGGAGGTAACATTCAGTACTTC. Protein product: CASSQTGPGLGGNIQYF.